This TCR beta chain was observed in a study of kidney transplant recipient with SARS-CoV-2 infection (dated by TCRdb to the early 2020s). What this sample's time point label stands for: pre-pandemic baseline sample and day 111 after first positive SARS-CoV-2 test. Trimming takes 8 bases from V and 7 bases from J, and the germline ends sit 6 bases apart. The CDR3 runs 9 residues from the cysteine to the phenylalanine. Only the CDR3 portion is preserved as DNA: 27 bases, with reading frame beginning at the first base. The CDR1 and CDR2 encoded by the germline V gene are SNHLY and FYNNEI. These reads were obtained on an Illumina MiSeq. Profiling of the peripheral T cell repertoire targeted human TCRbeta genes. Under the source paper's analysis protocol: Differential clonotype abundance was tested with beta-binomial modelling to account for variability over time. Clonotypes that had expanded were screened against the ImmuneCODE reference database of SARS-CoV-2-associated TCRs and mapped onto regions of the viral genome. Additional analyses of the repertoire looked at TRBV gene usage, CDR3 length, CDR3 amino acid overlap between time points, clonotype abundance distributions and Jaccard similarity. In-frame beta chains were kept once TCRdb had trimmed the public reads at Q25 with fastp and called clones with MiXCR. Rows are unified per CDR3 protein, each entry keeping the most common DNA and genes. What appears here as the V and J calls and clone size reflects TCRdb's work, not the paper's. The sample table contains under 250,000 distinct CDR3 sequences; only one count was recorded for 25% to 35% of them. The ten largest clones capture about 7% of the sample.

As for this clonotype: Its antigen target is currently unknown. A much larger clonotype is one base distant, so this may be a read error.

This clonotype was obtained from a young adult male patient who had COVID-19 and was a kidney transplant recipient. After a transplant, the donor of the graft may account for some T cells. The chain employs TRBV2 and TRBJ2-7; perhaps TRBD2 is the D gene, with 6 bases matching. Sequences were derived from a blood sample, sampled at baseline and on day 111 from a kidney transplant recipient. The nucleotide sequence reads TGTGCCAGCGGGAGGGAGCAGTACTTC. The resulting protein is CASGREQYF.